The 18 T cell receptor beta chains in this list originate from one sample, sequenced in a study of control samples from healthy donors and cancer patients. Some clones are missing from TCRdb's copy, which holds only in-frame ones; the method was immunoSEQ multiplex PCR. The sample records about 100,000 clones, about 90% being singletons. The sample was blood. All receptors come from a woman between 45 and 60 years old in good health.

The DNA of the CDR3 is TGTGCCAGCAGCCCCCGGGGCCCACGAACAGATACGCAGTATTTT. Protein: CASSPRGPRTDTQYF. The chain links TRBV9 to TRBJ2-3; TRBD1 or TRBD2 may be the D gene (5 bases each). V lost 4 bases to trimming and J lost 3 bases, with 15 bases between them. CDR3 size: 15 residues. The germline V gene has CDR1 SGDLS and CDR2 YYNGEE.

This clone showed up just a few times. V and J are TRBV7-2 and TRBJ2-7; 8 bases line up with TRBD2. The V segment lost 3 bases and the J segment 3 bases; nucleotides outside the gene matches: 1. Per the germline V gene, CDR1 is SGHTA and CDR2 is FQGNSA. The CDR3 covers 13 residues. CDR3 protein: CASSFSGVYEQYV. As DNA, the CDR3 is TGTGCCAGCAGCTTTAGCGGGGTCTACGAGCAGTACGTC.

This sequence joins TRBV27 and TRBJ1-4, with 8 nucleotides matching TRBD1. The CDR3 has 14 amino acids. Unmatched junction bases numbered 5, after V lost 3 bases and J lost 8 bases. Germline CDR1 reads MNHEY; CDR2 reads SMNVEV (reference sequence). The CDR3 sequence is CASSLDRVGEKLFF. The CDR3 bases are TGTGCCAGCAGTTTGGACAGGGTAGGCGAAAAACTGTTTTTT.

The sample holds a few counts of this clone. This chain connects TRBV24-1 to TRBJ1-1; D not resolved. The V end lost 10 bases, the J end lost 1 base, and 9 bases lay between the germline ends. CDR3 length: 12 amino acids. CDR1 and CDR2 (germline): KGHDR, SFDVKD. The CDR3: CATPMGNTEAFF. The CDR3 bases are TGTGCCACTCCCATGGGGAACACTGAAGCTTTCTTT.

For this clone: A junction boundary mismatches the germline segment, possibly from a read error. V gene TRBV27 combines with J gene TRBJ2-1; 7 positions agree with TRBD2. The germline V gene encodes CDR1 MNHEY and CDR2 SMNVEV (reference sequence). This CDR3 contains 15 residues. The CDR3 coding sequence is TGTGTCAGCAGTTTAATGGGAGGGCCATACAATGAGCAGTTCTTC. Its translation is CVSSLMGGPYNEQFF.

V and J are TRBV9 and TRBJ2-2, with 7 bases aligning to TRBD2. Germline lookup yields CDR1 SGDLS and CDR2 YYNGEE. V was pared by 4 bases and J by 5 bases, with 11 bases of the junction left unmatched. The length of the CDR3 is 16 residues. The CDR3 is CASSPDGGSKTGELFF. CDR3 DNA: TGTGCCAGCAGCCCAGACGGCGGGAGTAAGACCGGGGAGCTGTTTTTT.

This chain connects TRBV19 to TRBJ2-1, with D possibly matching TRBD1 (8 bases). The CDR3 has 15 amino acids. V lost 10 bases and J 6 bases, leaving 22 bases between the germline ends. Germline CDR1 and CDR2: LNHDA and SQIVND (reference sequence). CDR3 protein: CATARGGQVRNEQFF. The DNA for the CDR3 is TGTGCCACCGCCAGGGGGGGACAGGTGCGCAATGAGCAGTTCTTC. The complete variable domain, with remaining parts taken from reference TRBV19 and TRBJ2-1, reads DGGITQSPKYLFRKEGQNVTLSCEQNLNHDAMYWYRQDPGQGLRLIYYSQIVNDFQKGDIAEGYSVSREKKESFPLTVTSAQKNPTAFYLCATARGGQVRNEQFFGPGTRLTVL.

The V and J genes are TRBV11-2 and TRBJ2-3, with D maybe TRBD1 (7 bases). V dropped 5 bases and J dropped 2 bases, with 17 bases sitting between them. Germline V CDR1 and CDR2: SGHAT, FQNNGV. The CDR3 contains 16 residues. In nucleotides, the CDR3 is TGTGCCAGCAGCGCCGACAGGGAGGCGTTCACAGATACGCAGTATTTT. Translated: CASSADREAFTDTQYF.

This clone came up a few times. This chain's CDR3 is CASGDQGSRNQPQHF. CDR3 nucleotide sequence: TGTGCCAGCGGCGACCAGGGGAGCCGCAATCAGCCCCAGCATTTT. The rearrangement uses TRBV7-8 and TRBJ1-5, with D possibly matching TRBD1 (6 bases). The V gene's germline CDR1 is SGHVS and CDR2 FQNEAQ. V dropped 8 bases and J dropped 2 bases, with 16 bases sitting between them. This CDR3 contains 15 residues.

This clone was seen just once. The chain joins TRBV12-3 or TRBV12-4 to TRBJ2-2; D gene ambiguous. The V end was cut by 6 bases, the J end by 8 bases, with 13 bases between. The length of the CDR3 is 13 residues. The CDR3: CASSPSTVGELFF. As DNA, the CDR3 is TGTGCCAGCAGCCCGAGCACCGTGGGGGAGCTGTTTTTT.

The chain employs TRBV18 and TRBJ2-3; TRBD1 is a possible D gene (5 bases). Deletions cut 1 base from V and 1 base from J, with 9 bases between. Germline loops: CDR1 KGHSH, CDR2 LQKENI. The CDR3 length is 15 residues. The CDR3 nucleotides are TGTGCCAGCTCACCACGGGTCAGGGGCACAGATACGCAGTATTTT. Amino acid sequence: CASSPRVRGTDTQYF.

The rearrangement uses TRBV7-3 and TRBJ1-1; TRBD1 is a possible D gene (5 bases). CDR1 and CDR2 from the germline V gene are SGHTA and FQGTGA. The CDR3 spans 15 residues. V lost 0 bases, J lost 1 base, and 9 bases lay in between. CDR3 sequence reads: CASSLTAGENTEAFF. The CDR3 bases are TGTGCCAGCAGCTTAACAGCGGGGGAGAACACTGAAGCTTTCTTT.

This clone turned up a few times. The chain recombines TRBV27 with TRBJ2-4; the match to TRBD2 covers 9 bases. Germline V gene lookup returns CDR1 MNHEY and CDR2 SMNVEV (reference sequence). V trimming: 2 bases; J trimming: 9 bases; junction bases outside the gene matches: 5. The CDR3 loop spans 14 amino acids. The CDR3 nucleotides are TGTGCCAGCAGTTTACGCGGGAGGGCTGGCATTCAGTACTTC. Translating gives CASSLRGRAGIQYF.

V and J are TRBV28 and TRBJ1-1, with 9 bases matching TRBD1. In germline, CDR1 is MDHEN, CDR2 SYDVKM. V shed 2 bases, J shed 4 bases, and the junction held 5 bases outside the gene matches. CDR3 length: 15 residues. The DNA of the CDR3 is TGTGCCAGCAGTTTACCGACGACAGGGGGCACTGAAGCTTTCTTT. Protein: CASSLPTTGGTEAFF.

This chain links TRBV27 with TRBJ1-1, with a possible D match to TRBD1 (5 bases). Trimming removed 4 bases from V and 1 base from J, with 10 bases in between. The CDR3 spans 14 residues. Germline V gives CDR1 MNHEY, CDR2 SMNVEV (reference sequence). The CDR3 is CASSWGRSNTEAFF. The CDR3 DNA reads TGTGCCAGCAGTTGGGGACGGTCGAACACTGAAGCTTTCTTT.

The chain uses TRBV18 and TRBJ1-2; possible D gene TRBD1, 5 bases. From germline, CDR1 is KGHSH and CDR2 LQKENI. The CDR3 covers 14 residues. V was pared by 5 bases and J by 2 bases, with 12 bases between. CDR3 coding DNA: TGTGCCAGCTCATTGCAGGGTTACAACTATGGCTACACCTTC. This gives the protein CASSLQGYNYGYTF.

The chain employs TRBV7-3 and TRBJ2-5, with D possibly being TRBD2 (6 bases). CDR3 size: 14 residues. Trimming took 2 bases from V and 5 from J, leaving 12 bases between them. CDR1 is SGHTA and CDR2 is FQGTGA in the germline V gene. CDR3 in DNA: TGTGCCAGCAGCTTATGGGGGGACGTGGAGACCCAGTACTTC. Its translation is CASSLWGDVETQYF.

CDR3 DNA: TGCAGCGTTGAGGTTGAAGCTTTCTTT. This codes for CSVEVEAFF. This chain connects TRBV29-1 to TRBJ1-1, with D uncertain. V was trimmed by 3 bases and J by 7 bases, leaving 3 bases between them. The germline CDR1 and CDR2 sequences are SQVTM and ANQGSEA. The CDR3 has 9 residues.